This TCR beta chain was sequenced in a study of T cell repertoires in cytomegalovirus infection. Whole-study context: Carrying CMV and the relevant HLA type showed in public TCR beta signatures. Findings and caveats of the study: HLA-C-restricted CMV clonotypes gave the most frequent clonotype in two of eight donors.

A single record per CDR3 protein comes from TCRdb applying MiXCR to the reads. The profile shows 200,000 to 250,000 distinct CDR3 sequences, about 38% of them singletons. This clonotype was seen ten or more times. What it binds is unknown. With 4 bases clipped from V and 6 bases from J, the junction kept 13 bases outside the gene matches. Looked up from germline, CDR1 is SGHTA and CDR2 is FQGTGA. This CDR3 spans 16 amino acids. The chain is built from TRBV7-3 and TRBJ2-3; 7 bases agree with TRBD2. The sample was CD8+ T cells from cultured PBMCs, taken from culture after CMV antigen stimulation. The origin of this receptor is a human donor in good health (CMV status not recorded). Some clones in this sample may be carry-over from other donors' samples. The CDR3 sequence is CASSSLAGSSRDTQYF. The CDR3 region has the DNA TGTGCCAGCAGCTCGTTAGCGGGCTCCTCTAGGGATACGCAGTATTTT.